These 30 T cell receptor beta chains were sequenced from one sample in a study of cytomegalovirus exposure and HLA in healthy donors (dated by TCRdb to 2016 to 2017). Library creation used the immunoSEQ multiplex PCR assay. For the multiplex PCR, a mixture combining 60 forward primers for TCR Vbeta segments and 13 reverse primers for TCR Jbeta segments was used. This immuneACCESS table, as held by TCRdb, lists in-frame sequences with V and J called but not all clones. Of the missing ones, under half trace to an unresolved V gene in checked studies; the others have no known cause. This sample's table has entries for roughly 110,000 clones. The biggest ten clones account for 5.5% to 8% of the sample. Sample: PBMCs. Receptors originate from a man aged 40-49 years in good health and CMV-seropositive.

The chain has TRBV25-1 and TRBJ2-5; D remains unclear. This CDR3 spans 13 amino acids. Trimming took off 0 bases at V and 3 bases at J, with 5 bases between the two ends. Per the germline V gene, CDR1 is MGHDK and CDR2 is SYGVNS. The DNA of the CDR3 is TGTGCCAGCAGTGAATACGGAGAAGAGACCCAGTACTTC. This encodes CASSEYGEETQYF.

The chain uses TRBV28 and TRBJ1-5; 9 positions agree with TRBD1. Germline CDR1 and CDR2: MDHEN and SYDVKM. This CDR3 has 16 residues. With V trimmed by 5 bases and J by 7 bases, 12 bases remained unmatched. CDR3 residues: CASSPIEGQGGQPQHF. Here the CDR3 DNA reads TGTGCCAGCAGTCCCATAGAGGGACAGGGAGGCCAGCCCCAGCATTTT.

This sequence joins TRBV4-3 and TRBJ2-1; 10 bases agree with TRBD2. The CDR3 sequence is 16 residues long. Trimming cost V 0 bases and J 9 bases; bases outside gene matches: 8. Germline CDR1 reads LGHNA; CDR2 reads YSLEER. The CDR3 here is CASSQEASSGRGEQFF. In DNA form, the CDR3 reads TGCGCCAGCAGCCAAGAGGCGTCTAGCGGGAGAGGTGAGCAGTTCTTC.

CDR3 loop: CSVESPGQGPSYEQYF. DNA for the CDR3: TGCAGCGTTGAATCCCCGGGACAGGGGCCCTCCTACGAGCAGTACTTC. The chain is built from TRBV29-1 and TRBJ2-7, with TRBD1 matching over 10 bases. V dropped 2 bases and J dropped 0; count of bases not matched to a gene: 7. The CDR3 is made up of 16 amino acids. Germline V gives CDR1 SQVTM, CDR2 ANQGSEA.

The chain carries TRBV28 and TRBJ1-1; tentatively, D is TRBD1 (6 bases). V lost 6 bases to trimming and J lost 2 bases, with 31 bases between them. Germline V gene lookup returns CDR1 MDHEN and CDR2 SYDVKM. CDR3 length: 20 residues. The CDR3: CASRPNRDFRAQSPNTEAFF. DNA for the CDR3: TGTGCCAGCAGGCCGAACAGGGATTTTCGGGCCCAGTCCCCCAACACTGAAGCTTTCTTT.

The chain employs TRBV19 and TRBJ1-1; 10 bases line up with TRBD1. The ends lost 7 bases at V and 3 bases at J; junction bases unmatched: 2. This CDR3 contains 13 residues. Germline V gene lookup returns CDR1 LNHDA and CDR2 SQIVND (reference sequence). The CDR3 sequence: CASIGQGDTEAFF. In DNA, the CDR3 is TGTGCCAGTATCGGACAGGGGGACACTGAAGCTTTCTTT.

The V gene is TRBV29-1, the J gene TRBJ1-1; TRBD1 is a possible D gene (5 bases). V gave up 6 bases and J gave up 4 bases, with 15 bases separating them. CDR3 length: 13 residues. Looked up from germline, CDR1 is SQVTM and CDR2 is ANQGSEA. The CDR3 bases are TGCAGCGTCACGACAGAGATGAGCACTGAAGCTTTCTTT. This codes for CSVTTEMSTEAFF.

The chain combines TRBV6-1 with TRBJ2-1, with TRBD2 matching 13 bases. The V gene end was trimmed by 7 bases and the J gene end by 9 bases; junction bases not matched to a gene: 9. This CDR3 is 15 amino acids long. Germline lookup yields CDR1 MNHNS and CDR2 SASEGT. CDR3 loop: CASTAGLAGDGEQFF. The CDR3 nucleotides read TGTGCCAGCACGGCTGGACTAGCGGGAGATGGTGAGCAGTTCTTC.

The chain joins TRBV15 to TRBJ1-4, with D hard to call. The CDR3 length is 15 residues. Trimming removed 0 bases at V and 5 bases at J, with 10 bases between. Germline V lookup: CDR1 LNHNV, CDR2 YYDKDF (reference sequence). CDR3 loop: CATSRDGIYNEKLFF. CDR3 DNA: TGTGCCACCAGCAGAGACGGGATATACAATGAAAAACTGTTTTTT.

The chain couples TRBV5-6 to TRBJ1-5; D unresolved. V dropped 4 bases and J dropped 7 bases, with 12 bases sitting between them. Germline V gives CDR1 SGHDT, CDR2 YYEEEE. The CDR3 is 13 residues long. CDR3 in amino acids: CASSRGGGQPQHF. For the CDR3, the DNA is TGTGCCAGCAGCCGGGGAGGAGGACAGCCCCAGCATTTT. Combining the CDR3 with reference TRBV5-6 and TRBJ1-5 gives the whole variable domain DAGVTQSPTHLIKTRGQQVTLRCSPKSGHDTVSWYQQALGQGPQFIFQYYEEEERQRGNFPDRFSGHQFPNYSSELNVNALLLGDSALYLCASSRGGGQPQHFGDGTRLSIL.

The rearrangement joins TRBV5-1 to TRBJ2-3; D is undetermined. CDR3 size: 12 residues. V lost 0 bases to trimming and J lost 5 bases, with 4 bases between them. Germline V CDR1 and CDR2: SGHRS, YFSETQ. In DNA form, the CDR3 reads TGCGCCAGCAGCTTGGCTCTAGATACGCAGTATTTT. Its translation is CASSLALDTQYF.

The gene calls are TRBV19 and TRBJ2-2; a possible D gene is TRBD2 (6 bases). Germline loops: CDR1 LNHDA, CDR2 SQIVND (reference sequence). V was pared by 7 bases and J by 1 base, with 10 bases between. The CDR3 is 14 residues long. CDR3 coding DNA: TGTGCCAGTATTAGCGGAGTGAACACCGGGGAGCTGTTTTTT. Protein product: CASISGVNTGELFF.

This rearrangement joins TRBV7-8 to TRBJ2-5; a weak D match, TRBD2 (5 bases). Matching the DNA end better, TRBJ2-7 makes the J call doubtful. The CDR3 loop spans 15 amino acids. Germline CDR1 is SGHVS and CDR2 is FQNEAQ. The CDR3 sequence is CASSLGGEKEVEQYF. The CDR3 bases are TGTGCCAGCAGCTTAGGTGGGGAGAAGGAGGTCGAGCAGTACTTC.

The rearrangement joins TRBV7-2 to TRBJ2-2; D is perhaps TRBD1 (6 bases). There are 15 residues in the CDR3. CDR1 SGHTA and CDR2 FQGNSA come from the germline V gene. The V end lost 6 bases, the J end lost 2 bases, and 13 bases lay between the germline ends. CDR3 sequence reads: CASRSGQINTGELFF. CDR3 DNA: TGTGCCAGCAGGTCCGGACAGATTAACACCGGGGAGCTGTTTTTT. The full variable domain, with the rest looked up from reference TRBV7-2 and TRBJ2-2, is GAGVSQSPSNKVTEKGKDVELRCDPISGHTALYWYRQSLGQGLEFLIYFQGNSAPDKSGLPSDRFSAERTGGSVSTLTIQRTQQEDSAVYLCASRSGQINTGELFFGEGSRLTVL.

The rearrangement uses TRBV18 and TRBJ1-5; unclear D gene. The CDR3 has 13 residues. Germline V CDR1 and CDR2: KGHSH, LQKENI. The V and J ends lost 4 bases and 4 bases respectively, with 8 bases between them. The CDR3 reads CASSRGLNQPQHF. CDR3 bases: TGTGCCAGCTCACGAGGCCTTAATCAGCCCCAGCATTTT.

The J gene is TRBJ2-3, the V gene TRBV5-1; perhaps TRBD2 as D (7 bases). The CDR3 is 17 residues long. Trimming removed 2 bases at V and 1 base at J, with 17 bases between. CDR1 and CDR2 (germline): SGHRS, YFSETQ. This CDR3 reads CASSLQPRGGGTDTQYF. The CDR3 region has the DNA TGCGCCAGCAGCTTACAGCCTCGAGGGGGGGGCACAGATACGCAGTATTTT.

The V call is TRBV27, the J call TRBJ2-4; D is possibly TRBD1 (5 bases). V was clipped by 7 bases and J by 5 bases, with 12 bases between them. The CDR3 is 13 amino acids. Germline CDR1 MNHEY, CDR2 SMNVEV (reference sequence). The CDR3 reads CASKKTVENIQYF. DNA for the CDR3: TGTGCCAGCAAGAAGACAGTTGAAAACATTCAGTACTTC.

This sequence joins TRBV6-4 and TRBJ1-1, with a weak D call TRBD1 (5 bases). Per the germline V gene, CDR1 is MRHNA and CDR2 is SNTAGT. This CDR3 is built from 14 residues. V gave up 2 bases and J gave up 5 bases, with 12 bases separating them. The CDR3 DNA follows: TGTGCCAGCAGTGACGGGGGGATGGGGACTGAAGCTTTCTTT. As protein: CASSDGGMGTEAFF.

The chain links TRBV7-2 to TRBJ2-7; 9 nucleotides align to TRBD1. The CDR3 runs to 13 residues. Germline V CDR1 and CDR2: SGHTA, FQGNSA. V trimming: 10 bases; J trimming: 2 bases; junction bases outside the gene matches: 6. CDR3 sequence (DNA): TGTGCCACCGGGGGACAGGGAGCCTACGAGCAGTACTTC. Its protein is CATGGQGAYEQYF.

The chain uses TRBV4-2 and TRBJ2-7; 7 nucleotides agree with TRBD2. The CDR3 totals 18 residues. Germline CDR1 is LGHNA and CDR2 is YNFKEQ. J gave up 4 bases and V 0 bases, and 15 bases lay outside the gene matches. CDR3 residues: CASSQDGRLAANFYEQYF. CDR3 sequence (DNA): TGTGCCAGCAGCCAAGATGGGAGGCTAGCGGCTAACTTTTACGAGCAGTACTTC.

The J gene is TRBJ1-1, the V gene TRBV13, with 8 positions matching TRBD1. The germline gives CDR1 PRHDT, CDR2 FYEKMQ (reference sequence). The CDR3 contains 14 residues. Unmatched junction bases numbered 4, after V lost 5 bases and J lost 2 bases. This CDR3 is CASSRQGANTEAFF. The CDR3 nucleotides read TGTGCCAGCAGCAGGCAGGGGGCTAACACTGAAGCTTTCTTT.

The V call is TRBV7-9, the J call TRBJ1-1; D is unclear. This CDR3 spans 12 amino acids. V was clipped by 3 bases and J by 6 bases, with 8 bases between them. The germline V gene has CDR1 SEHNR and CDR2 FQNEAQ (reference sequence). In DNA form, the CDR3 reads TGTGCCAGCAGCTTTCTTCCCTCTGAAGCTTTCTTT. This sequence encodes CASSFLPSEAFF. The entire variable domain, with the rest obtained from reference TRBV7-9 and TRBJ1-1, is as follows: DTGVSQNPRHKITKRGQNVTFRCDPISEHNRLYWYRQTLGQGPEFLTYFQNEAQLEKSRLLSDRFSAERPKGSFSTLEIQRTEQGDSAMYLCASSFLPSEAFFGQGTRLTVV.

J is TRBJ2-3 and V is TRBV11-1; 9 nucleotides match TRBD2. The CDR3 covers 16 residues. CDR1 and CDR2 from the germline V gene are SGHAT and FQDESV (reference sequence). The V gene end was trimmed by 9 bases and the J gene end by 4 bases; junction bases not matched to a gene: 14. The CDR3 is CARVTSGTSYPDTQYF. In DNA form, the CDR3 reads TGTGCCAGGGTTACCTCCGGGACTAGCTACCCAGATACGCAGTATTTT.

In DNA, the CDR3 is TGTGCCAGCAGTTACTCGATGGGGGGGTGGAAGTATTTT. Its translation is CASSYSMGGWKYF. The chain is built from TRBV6-5 and TRBJ2-3, with 7 bases aligning to TRBD2. Trimming at V came to 0 bases and at J to 13 bases, leaving 7 bases not matched to a gene. The CDR3 consists of 13 residues. CDR1 MNHEY and CDR2 SVGAGI come from the germline V gene.

The genes are TRBV25-1 and TRBJ2-7; tentatively, D is TRBD1 (6 bases). The CDR3 covers 13 residues. Germline V gene sequence: CDR1 MGHDK, CDR2 SYGVNS. Between the trimmed V and J ends, which lost 1 base and 3 bases, there was a span of 7 bases. The CDR3 loop is CASSELDSYEQYF. The CDR3 nucleotides read TGTGCCAGCAGTGAATTGGACAGCTACGAGCAGTACTTC.

The chain combines TRBV7-8 with TRBJ2-1; 7 bases map to TRBD2. Germline-derived CDR1 and CDR2 are SGHVS and FQNEAQ. The V gene end was trimmed by 1 base and the J gene end by 6 bases; junction bases not matched to a gene: 12. The CDR3 totals 17 residues. DNA of the CDR3: TGTGCCAGCAGCTTAGAGGTGGGCGGGAGCTTCGGCAATGAGCAGTTCTTC. As protein: CASSLEVGGSFGNEQFF. Full variable domain (rest looked up from reference TRBV7-8 and TRBJ2-1): GAGVSQSPRYKVAKRGQDVALRCDPISGHVSLFWYQQALGQGPEFLTYFQNEAQLDKSGLPSDRFFAERPEGSVSTLKIQRTQQEDSAVYLCASSLEVGGSFGNEQFFGPGTRLTVL.

J is TRBJ2-3 and V is TRBV7-3, with TRBD2 matching over 7 bases. Germline lookup yields CDR1 SGHTA and CDR2 FQGTGA. The CDR3 has 15 amino acids. With 1 base clipped from V and 0 bases from J, the junction kept 1 base outside the gene matches. CDR3 residues: CASSLNSGSTDTQYF. CDR3 DNA: TGTGCCAGCAGCTTAAATAGCGGGAGCACAGATACGCAGTATTTT.

This chain links TRBV18 with TRBJ2-7; TRBD2 aligns across 14 bases. CDR1 is KGHSH and CDR2 is LQKENI in the germline V gene. There are 23 residues in the CDR3. J lost 2 bases, V lost 1 base, and 22 bases had no gene match. DNA for the CDR3: TGTGCCAGCTCACCACTCTTAGGGGCAATCCGGACTAGCGGGAGGTTTGTGACCTACGAGCAGTACTTC. It encodes CASSPLLGAIRTSGRFVTYEQYF.

V usage is TRBV4-1 and J usage is TRBJ2-4; tentative D call: TRBD2 (5 bases). Germline assignment: CDR1 MGHRA and CDR2 YSYEKL. V was clipped by 1 base and J by 7 bases, with 17 bases between them. CDR3 length: 16 amino acids. CDR3 DNA: TGCGCCAGCAGCCAAGTCGGGAATGCTGGGGTTAACATTCAGTACTTC. It yields the protein CASSQVGNAGVNIQYF.

V is TRBV29-1 and J is TRBJ1-3; D is undetermined. The V and J ends lost 5 bases and 0 bases respectively, with 5 bases between them. The CDR3 extends over 12 amino acids. Germline values: CDR1 SQVTM, CDR2 ANQGSEA. The CDR3 coding sequence is TGCAGCGTTCAACTCTCTGGAAACACCATATATTTT. Its translation is CSVQLSGNTIYF.